The 16 T cell receptor beta chains below all came from one sample that was sequenced in a study of blood T cell repertoires in COVID-19. TCRdb's table, derived via immunoSEQ multiplex PCR, lists solely in-frame clones and lacks some. The sample records 130,000 to 150,000 clones, around 85% being singletons. The sequencing sample was made of peripheral blood. These TCRs come from a woman between 35 and 50 years old with active or convalescent COVID-19.

This clone has a single count. The chain combines TRBV5-1 with TRBJ2-7, with 10 positions matching TRBD1. The germline CDR1 and CDR2 sequences are SGHRS and YFSETQ. Germline trimming cut 4 bases from V and 5 bases from J; bases unmatched to any gene: 9. The CDR3 spans 15 residues. The chain's CDR3 is CASSLRTGGNDEQYF. The CDR3 nucleotides read TGCGCCAGCAGCCTCCGGACAGGGGGAAACGACGAGCAGTACTTC.

The gene calls are TRBV3-1 (or the pseudogene TRBV3-2) and TRBJ1-3; D might be TRBD1 (5 bases). Germline CDR1 LGHDT, CDR2 YNNKEL (reference sequence). V dropped 8 bases and J dropped 4 bases, with 12 bases sitting between them. CDR3 size: 13 residues. CDR3 in DNA: TGTGCCAGCTCCGTCAGGGCGGGAAACACCATATATTTT. Translation: CASSVRAGNTIYF.

The J gene is TRBJ1-2, the V gene TRBV28; the D gene is possibly TRBD1 (6 bases). The germline V and J ends were trimmed by 2 bases and 2 bases, with 9 bases remaining between them. CDR3 length: 14 amino acids. From germline, CDR1 is MDHEN and CDR2 SYDVKM. CDR3: CASSLLQGNYGYTF. CDR3 nucleotides: TGTGCCAGCAGTTTACTCCAGGGGAACTATGGCTACACCTTC.

This clone was found a few times. V is TRBV28 and J is TRBJ1-6; TRBD1 is a possible D gene (5 bases). Looked up from germline, CDR1 is MDHEN and CDR2 is SYDVKM. This CDR3 region has 17 residues. Trimming left V 2 bases short and J 8 bases short, with 19 bases between. In nucleotides, the CDR3 is TGTGCCAGCAGTTTAAACCTTCCCAGGGATGCGGATTCACCCCTCCACTTT. This encodes CASSLNLPRDADSPLHF.

The chain carries TRBV2 and TRBJ1-6; the D gene is possibly TRBD1 (6 bases). This CDR3 comprises 13 residues. CDR1 and CDR2 from the germline V gene are SNHLY and FYNNEI. Trimming took 6 bases from V and 7 from J, leaving 10 bases between them. The CDR3 bases are TGTGCCAGCAGAGGACAGACCAATTCACCCCTCCACTTT. It specifies CASRGQTNSPLHF.

This clone was recorded only once. The same CDR3 also results from other DNA sequences found in this sample. J is TRBJ2-7 and V is TRBV27; 9 bases align to TRBD1. V was pared by 4 bases and J by 1 base, with 5 bases of the junction left unmatched. This CDR3 spans 15 amino acids. Germline CDR1 and CDR2: MNHEY and SMNVEV (reference sequence). The CDR3 bases are TGTGCCAGCAGTTCACCTGGACAGGGGTCCTACGAGCAGTACTTC. Its protein product is CASSSPGQGSYEQYF.

The chain has TRBV27 and TRBJ2-7; 7 nucleotides align to TRBD1. The CDR3 loop spans 13 amino acids. Germline V gene lookup returns CDR1 MNHEY and CDR2 SMNVEV (reference sequence). V lost 6 bases to trimming and J lost 3 bases; unmatched junction nucleotides: 5. This CDR3 reads CASRDRLFYEQYF. The CDR3 nucleotides read TGTGCCAGCAGGGACAGGTTATTCTACGAGCAGTACTTC.

The chain carries TRBV23-1 and TRBJ1-2; tentative D call: TRBD1 (6 bases). TRBV23-1 is recorded as an ORF, its role being uncertain. CDR3 length: 14 amino acids. Trimming left V 0 bases short and J 7 bases short, with 12 bases between. DNA of the CDR3: TGCGCCAGCAGTCAATCGGGGGGGCTAGGTGGCTACACCTTC. This codes for CASSQSGGLGGYTF.

V is TRBV5-5 and J is TRBJ1-6; D gene uncertain. The V gene lost 0 bases and the J gene lost 11 bases, with 6 bases spanning the gap. Germline lookup yields CDR1 SGHKS and CDR2 YYEKEE (reference sequence). The CDR3 covers 12 residues. The CDR3 DNA follows: TGTGCCAGCAGCTTGGAACTGCCACCCCTCCACTTT. Amino acid sequence: CASSLELPPLHF.

This chain connects TRBV5-1 to TRBJ1-4, with a possible D match to TRBD1 (6 bases). The CDR3 runs 14 residues. Germline V gene sequence: CDR1 SGHRS, CDR2 YFSETQ. Trimming cost V 3 bases and J 8 bases, with 14 bases left between them. The CDR3 DNA is TGCGCCAGCAGCTCCGGGGGGGGCTACGAAAAACTGTTTTTT. It is translated as CASSSGGGYEKLFF.

The chain is built from TRBV18 and TRBJ1-1; 8 nucleotides agree with TRBD1. CDR1 and CDR2 (germline): KGHSH, LQKENI. V was pared by 6 bases and J by 1 base, with 7 bases of the junction left unmatched. The CDR3 runs to 15 residues. This CDR3 reads CASSQRQGRNTEAFF. CDR3 nucleotide sequence: TGTGCCAGCTCCCAAAGACAGGGGAGGAACACTGAAGCTTTCTTT.

The CDR3 DNA reads TGCGCCAGTGGCGGGACAGGGGGGTACAATGAGCAGTTCTTC. Translated, it gives CASGGTGGYNEQFF. This chain connects TRBV10-1 to TRBJ2-1; TRBD1 aligns across 11 bases. Germline CDR1 WNHNN, CDR2 SYGVQD (reference sequence). Trimming cost V 9 bases and J 4 bases; bases outside gene matches: 5. This CDR3 is 14 amino acids long.

V gene TRBV10-3 combines with J gene TRBJ1-3; D is unresolved. The CDR3 has 14 residues. The germline V gene has CDR1 ENHRY and CDR2 SYGVKD. V gave up 3 bases and J gave up 0 bases, with 6 bases separating them. In DNA form, the CDR3 reads TGTGCCATCAGTGATTCTAGCTCTGGAAACACCATATATTTT. The encoded protein is CAISDSSSGNTIYF.

The V call is TRBV6-6, the J call TRBJ1-1, with TRBD1 matching over 9 bases. Trimming cost V 1 base and J 6 bases; bases outside gene matches: 3. Germline CDR1 and CDR2: MNHNY and SVGAGI (reference sequence). This CDR3 has 14 amino acids. CDR3 nucleotide sequence: TGTGCCAGCAGTTACTTGGGACAGGGATCTGAAGCTTTCTTT. This codes for CASSYLGQGSEAFF.

V usage is TRBV10-3 and J usage is TRBJ2-3; D is perhaps TRBD2 (7 bases). This CDR3 has 17 amino acids. Trimming stripped 10 bases from V and 2 bases from J, with 25 bases between. Germline CDR1 and CDR2: ENHRY and SYGVKD. The CDR3 spells CATIRGEGADNTDTQYF. The CDR3 DNA sequence: TGTGCCACTATTAGGGGGGAGGGAGCCGATAACACAGATACGCAGTATTTT.

The chain employs TRBV24-1 and TRBJ2-5; the D gene is possibly TRBD2 (6 bases). Looked up from germline, CDR1 is KGHDR and CDR2 is SFDVKD. The V end lost 4 bases, the J end lost 5 bases, and 13 bases lay between the germline ends. CDR3 length: 14 amino acids. DNA for the CDR3: TGTGCCACCAGTGACCCGGGAACTAGCGAGACCCAGTACTTC. Protein sequence: CATSDPGTSETQYF.